One sample yielded the 19 T cell receptor beta chains listed below, sequenced in a study of T-cell memory formation after mild COVID-19. Using its own MiXCR run on the 5' RACE reads, TCRdb lists one record per CDR3 protein. Among about 360,000 distinct CDR3 sequences listed, roughly 13% were seen once. Sequenced sample: PBMCs or a T cell subset sorted from them (not recorded which). The receptors here all came from a man between 18 and 35 years old who had mild COVID-19 (a few samples of this study predate the infection). Cell type and time point are not known.

The V call is TRBV5-6, the J call TRBJ2-2; D ambiguous. Trimming stripped 4 bases from V and 3 bases from J, with 16 bases between. Germline V gene data show CDR1 as SGHDT and CDR2 as YYEEEE. The CDR3 is made up of 16 amino acids. The CDR3 region is CASSPALGRYTGELFF. The CDR3 DNA is TGTGCCAGCAGCCCCGCCCTGGGCAGATACACCGGGGAGCTGTTTTTT.

The chain recombines TRBV23-1 with TRBJ1-5; possibly TRBD1 for D (6 bases). TRBV23-1 is designated an ORF whose function remains uncertain. V was pared by 0 bases and J by 3 bases, with 12 bases between. This CDR3 is built from 16 residues. DNA for the CDR3: TGCGCCAGCAGTCAATCCAGCGGGGGCGTCAATCAGCCCCAGCATTTT. This gives the protein CASSQSSGGVNQPQHF.

In its sample, this clonotype was seen a few times. The V call is TRBV9, the J call TRBJ2-2; D might be TRBD1 or TRBD2, each matching 5 bases. V was pared by 5 bases and J by 5 bases, with 13 bases between. From germline, CDR1 is SGDLS and CDR2 YYNGEE. The CDR3 has 14 residues. The CDR3 is CASRLMGDTGELFF. CDR3 nucleotides: TGTGCCAGCAGACTCATGGGGGATACCGGGGAGCTGTTTTTT.

A few counts support this clonotype. V is TRBV7-8 and J is TRBJ1-2; D ambiguous. Trimming took off 5 bases at V and 8 bases at J, with 18 bases between the two ends. The CDR3 is 14 amino acids. CDR1 is SGHVS, CDR2 FQNEAQ, per germline. The CDR3 spells CASSPAGGSYGYTF. Here the CDR3 DNA reads TGTGCCAGCAGCCCAGCTGGTGGGTCCTACGGCTACACCTTC.

The chain joins TRBV11-3 to TRBJ2-7; no reliable D call. The germline CDR1 and CDR2 sequences are SGHNT and YENEEA. The CDR3 is 13 residues long. The V end was cut by 0 bases, the J end by 3 bases, with 6 bases between. CDR3 region: CASSLDPFYEQYV. CDR3 bases: TGTGCCAGCAGCTTAGATCCCTTCTACGAGCAGTACGTC.

This clonotype was recorded at least ten times. V gene TRBV25-1 combines with J gene TRBJ2-2; 10 bases fit TRBD1. CDR1 MGHDK and CDR2 SYGVNS come from the germline V gene. This CDR3 is built from 15 residues. Trimming took 8 bases from V and 3 from J; bases not matched to a gene: 6. CDR3 sequence reads: CASAAGTGDTGELFF. DNA for the CDR3: TGTGCCAGCGCAGCCGGGACAGGGGACACCGGGGAGCTGTTTTTT.

This clonotype was detected a few times. The chain uses TRBV4-3 and TRBJ2-7; D may be TRBD1 or TRBD2 (5 bases each). The CDR3 runs 13 residues. Deletions cut 4 bases from V and 3 bases from J, with 10 bases between. Germline lookup yields CDR1 LGHNA and CDR2 YSLEER. The CDR3 region has the DNA TGCGCCAGCAGCCTATCGGGGCGCTACGAGCAGTACTTC. This codes for CASSLSGRYEQYF.

A few counts support this clonotype. The V and J genes are TRBV15 and TRBJ2-1; D possibly matches TRBD1 or TRBD2 (5 bases each). With 5 bases removed from V and 5 bases from J, the gap between germline ends came to 10 bases. CDR1 is LNHNV, CDR2 YYDKDF, per germline (reference sequence). The CDR3 has 13 amino acids. CDR3 in DNA: TGTGCCACCAGCTCGATGGGGGACAATGAGCAGTTCTTC. Translation gives CATSSMGDNEQFF.

V is TRBV6-2 or TRBV6-3 and J is TRBJ2-2; TRBD2 might be the D (5 bases). CDR1 is MNHEY, CDR2 SVGEGT, per germline. V was clipped by 4 bases and J by 4 bases, with 10 bases between them. CDR3 length: 14 amino acids. CDR3 DNA: TGTGCCAGCAGTTCTGAGGGAATCACCGGGGAGCTGTTTTTT. It encodes CASSSEGITGELFF.

The gene calls are TRBV3-1 and TRBJ2-1, with D possibly called TRBD1 or TRBD2 (5 bases each). The CDR3 spans 12 residues. The V gene's germline CDR1 is LGHDT and CDR2 YNNKEL (reference sequence). Trimming pared 1 base from V and 11 bases from J, leaving 9 bases between. CDR3 in amino acids: CASSQAGTKQFF. For the CDR3, the DNA is TGTGCCAGCAGCCAAGCCGGGACCAAGCAGTTCTTC.

As for this clonotype: In this CDR3 the conserved last residue, phenylalanine or tryptophan, is missing, so a read error is likely. This chain connects TRBV20-1 to TRBJ1-1; 9 nucleotides align to TRBD1. This CDR3 has 14 amino acids. CDR1 is DFQATT and CDR2 is SNEGSKA in the germline V gene (reference sequence). The chain's CDR3 is CSAGDRGKNTEAFS. The CDR3 DNA reads TGCAGTGCTGGAGACAGGGGGAAGAACACTGAAGCTTTCTCT.

Ten or more counts support this clonotype. This sequence joins TRBV4-1 and TRBJ2-7; D unresolved. Deletions cut 1 base from V and 1 base from J, with 11 bases between. Germline values: CDR1 MGHRA, CDR2 YSYEKL. CDR3 size: 15 residues. This CDR3 is CASSQVYWDSYEQYV. CDR3 in DNA: TGCGCCAGCAGCCAAGTCTATTGGGATTCCTACGAGCAGTACGTC.

The chain has TRBV20-1 and TRBJ1-1, with 7 bases that match TRBD1. Germline V CDR1 and CDR2: DFQATT, SNEGSKA (reference sequence). The V and J ends lost 4 bases and 2 bases, in that order; junction bases with no gene match: 7. The CDR3 sequence is 14 residues long. The CDR3 nucleotides are TGCAGTGCTATAGAGACAGGGATTAACACTGAAGCTTTCTTT. It yields the protein CSAIETGINTEAFF.

There are many counts of this clonotype. V is TRBV4-1 and J is TRBJ2-5, with TRBD2 as a possible D gene (6 bases). With 3 bases removed from V and 0 bases from J, the gap between germline ends came to 11 bases. This CDR3 region has 15 residues. Germline V gene data show CDR1 as MGHRA and CDR2 as YSYEKL. The CDR3 coding sequence is TGCGCCAGCAGCCAGCGCGGGGAGTACCAAGAGACCCAGTACTTC. This translates into CASSQRGEYQETQYF.

V and J are TRBV12-3 or TRBV12-4 and TRBJ1-1; D is unresolved. This CDR3 contains 14 residues. Deletions cut 7 bases from V and 4 bases from J, with 16 bases between. The CDR3 nucleotides are TGTGCCAGCACCATAACCCGGATCCGCACTGAAGCTTTCTTT. Protein sequence: CASTITRIRTEAFF.

This chain joins TRBV7-2 and TRBJ2-3; a possible D gene is TRBD2 (7 bases). Germline V gene lookup returns CDR1 SGHTA and CDR2 FQGNSA. Trimming cost V 0 bases and J 11 bases, with 15 bases left between them. This CDR3 is built from 14 residues. CDR3 sequence reads: CASSLAGGAPGQYF. CDR3 in DNA: TGTGCCAGCAGCTTAGCGGGGGGGGCCCCTGGGCAGTATTTT.

The CDR3: CASSPSGWYNEQFF. The CDR3 DNA sequence: TGCGCCAGCAGCCCCTCCGGCTGGTACAATGAGCAGTTCTTC. The rearrangement links TRBV5-1 to TRBJ2-1, with unresolved D. Trimming stripped 4 bases from V and 4 bases from J, with 12 bases between. This CDR3 contains 14 residues. The germline CDR1 and CDR2 sequences are SGHRS and YFSETQ.

This clonotype appeared a few times. The V call is TRBV5-1, the J call TRBJ1-3, with D unclear. Trimming removed 3 bases at V and 0 bases at J, with 10 bases between. Germline CDR1 is SGHRS and CDR2 is YFSETQ. The CDR3 covers 15 residues. The CDR3 nucleotides read TGCGCCAGCAGCTCACGACCGAACTCTGGAAACACCATATATTTT. Protein: CASSSRPNSGNTIYF.

This clonotype was counted at least ten times. The chain uses TRBV6-2 or TRBV6-3 and TRBJ1-5; D may be TRBD1 (6 bases). Between the trimmed V and J ends, which lost 2 bases and 5 bases, there was a span of 16 bases. Germline V gene lookup returns CDR1 MNHEY and CDR2 SVGEGT. The CDR3 runs to 16 residues. The CDR3, as DNA: TGTGCCAGCAGTTACGGGGGCGCGGGGAGTTATCAGCCCCAGCATTTT. Translated, it gives CASSYGGAGSYQPQHF.